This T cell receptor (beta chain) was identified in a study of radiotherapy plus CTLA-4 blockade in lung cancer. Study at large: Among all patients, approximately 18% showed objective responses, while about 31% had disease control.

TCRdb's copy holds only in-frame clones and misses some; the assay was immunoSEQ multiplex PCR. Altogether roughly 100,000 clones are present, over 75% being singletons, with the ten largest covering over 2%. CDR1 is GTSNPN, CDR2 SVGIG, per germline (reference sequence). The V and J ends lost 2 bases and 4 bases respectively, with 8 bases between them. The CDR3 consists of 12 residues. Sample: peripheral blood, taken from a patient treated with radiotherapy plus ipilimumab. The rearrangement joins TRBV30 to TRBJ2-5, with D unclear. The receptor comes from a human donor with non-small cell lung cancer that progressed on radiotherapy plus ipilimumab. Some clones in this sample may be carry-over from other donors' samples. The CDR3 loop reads CAWSLDGETQYF. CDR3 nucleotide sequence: TGTGCCTGGAGTTTGGACGGAGAGACCCAGTACTTC.